This T cell receptor (beta chain) stems from a study of blood T cell repertoires in COVID-19. As for the study in general: The analysed material was cDNA or gDNA that came from T cells, B-cell-depleted T cells, or PBMCs.

Per the original data handling: Counts of nucleated cells, estimated from reference gene primer amplification, were obtained. TCRdb's table, derived via immunoSEQ multiplex PCR, lists solely in-frame clones and lacks some. The V and J calls and clone size are taken from that table; D and trimming were inferred from the DNA. The sample carries around 250,000 clones, approximately 82% recorded once. The CDR3 spans 15 residues. Trimming cost V 2 bases and J 9 bases; bases outside gene matches: 7. The germline V gene encodes CDR1 SNHLY and CDR2 FYNNEI. The TCR was taken from a man between 60 and 75 years old who had recovered from COVID-19. The chain carries TRBV2 and TRBJ2-1; TRBD2 matches at 10 bases. The material sequenced was peripheral blood. As DNA, the CDR3 is TGTGCCAGCAGTGAACAAGCGGGGGGGCCTAGTGAGCAGTTCTTC. This gives the protein CASSEQAGGPSEQFF.